This is a list of T cell receptor beta chains from one sample in a study of cytomegalovirus exposure and HLA in healthy donors. Some clones are missing from TCRdb's copy, which holds only in-frame ones; the method was immunoSEQ multiplex PCR. The sample records about 160,000 clones, 85% to 90% being singletons. The sample was PBMCs. All receptors come from a woman aged 18-30 years in good health and CMV-seropositive. Both conserved end residues are part of each CDR3. Each record gives: clone size, J gene, D gene, V gene, CDR3 protein, CDR3 DNA. A D gene is named only where the DNA matches it firmly. Some rows mark clone size as missing; the rest say once, few, many or name a class of expanded clone.

.,TRBJ2-5,.,TRBV11-2,CASSSYYNQETQYF,TGTGCCAGCAGCTCATACTACAACCAAGAGACCCAGTACTTC
.,TRBJ2-7,TRBD1,TRBV5-1,CASSPRGQGGEQYF,TGCGCCAGCAGCCCACGAGGACAGGGTGGGGAGCAGTACTTC
.,TRBJ2-1,.,TRBV30,CAWSVPYRGAEQFF,TGTGCCTGGAGTGTACCATACCGGGGAGCTGAGCAGTTCTTC
.,TRBJ1-3,TRBD1,TRBV18,CASSPLGQGPNTIYF,TGTGCCAGCTCACCACTCGGACAGGGGCCAAACACCATATATTTT
.,TRBJ1-1,.,TRBV29-1,CSVVRRQSIAEAFF,TGCAGCGTTGTTAGGCGGCAGTCTATAGCTGAAGCTTTCTTT
once,TRBJ1-1,.,TRBV29-1,CSVRQGHSNTEAFF,TGCAGCGTTCGGCAGGGCCACTCGAACACTGAAGCTTTCTTT
.,TRBJ1-1,.,TRBV6-5,CASSDPTGMNTEAFF,TGTGCCAGCAGCGATCCAACAGGGATGAACACTGAAGCTTTCTTT
.,TRBJ2-7,.,TRBV28,CASSPSGTPLEQYF,TGTGCCAGCAGTCCATCCGGGACACCCCTCGAGCAGTACTTC
.,TRBJ2-7,TRBD1,TRBV2,CASRASVRTGEYNEQYF,TGTGCCAGCAGGGCCTCCGTTAGGACAGGGGAATACAACGAGCAGTACTTC
.,TRBJ2-7,TRBD2,TRBV5-4,CASSTSGIYEQYF,TGTGCCAGCTCGACTAGCGGGATCTACGAGCAGTACTTC
.,TRBJ1-3,TRBD1,TRBV29-1,CSVGDRGNTIYF,TGCAGCGTTGGGGACAGAGGAAACACCATATATTTT
once,TRBJ2-2,TRBD2,TRBV5-1,CASSLGAGGITGELFF,TGCGCCAGCAGCTTAGGGGCCGGGGGGATCACCGGGGAGCTGTTTTTT
.,TRBJ2-1,.,TRBV27,CASSLGGAPYNEQFF,TGTGCCAGCAGTTTAGGGGGGGCCCCCTACAATGAGCAGTTCTTC
.,TRBJ2-7,TRBD2,TRBV9,CASSSHPGVGGPYEQYF,TGTGCCAGCAGCTCCCATCCGGGAGTGGGAGGGCCATACGAGCAGTACTTC
.,TRBJ2-2,TRBD2,TRBV6-5,CASSYSGLTNTGELFF,TGTGCCAGCAGTTACTCGGGACTAACCAACACCGGGGAGCTGTTTTTT
once,TRBJ1-5,.,TRBV7-9,CASSSRHGGPSNQPQHF,TGTGCCAGCAGCTCCAGACACGGCGGGCCCAGCAATCAGCCCCAGCATTTT